These 25 T cell receptor beta chains originate from one sample sequenced in a study of regulatory T cells in long-lasting Graves disease. Arm-PCR of CDR3 regions and iRepertoire HTBI primers were used to build TCR beta libraries. In TCRdb, the multiplex PCR reads were re-called with MiXCR into one record per CDR3 protein. The table lists fewer than 650,000 distinct CDR3 sequences, roughly 16% of them singletons. Time point specified: newly diagnosed GD, antithyroid drugs for less than 3 months. PBMCs provided the RNA from which the TCR library was made. In addition, the sample was reused for a study of T cells in Graves' hyperthyroidism and ophthalmopathy.

Material: peripheral blood mononuclear cells (PBMCs), obtained at new diagnosis, from a patient treated with antithyroid drugs. The origin of the receptors is a woman aged 25 to 39 with Graves disease.

In the case of this clonotype: This clone may be a read error of a much larger clone one base away. Since no conserved phenylalanine or tryptophan closes the CDR3, a read error is the likely cause. V gene TRBV28 combines with J gene TRBJ2-4; no reliable D call. CDR3 length: 11 amino acids. Deletions cut 5 bases from V and 10 bases from J, with 9 bases between. The germline V gene encodes CDR1 MDHEN and CDR2 SYDVKM. Here the CDR3 reads CASSELGIQYL. The CDR3 DNA is TGTGCCAGCAGTGAATTAGGTATTCAGTACCTC.

This clonotype has at least ten counts. This chain uses TRBV5-1 with TRBJ2-7, with D unresolved. The germline CDR1 and CDR2 sequences are SGHRS and YFSETQ. V was trimmed by 7 bases and J by 0 bases, leaving 11 bases between them. The CDR3 extends over 13 amino acids. This CDR3 reads CASQAPPSYEQYF. The DNA of the CDR3 is TGCGCCAGCCAGGCTCCCCCCTCCTACGAGCAGTACTTC.

This clonotype came up a few times. CDR3 in DNA: TGTGCCAGCAGCCCTCAAGGGGGGATCTACAATGAGCAGTTCTTC. Encoded protein: CASSPQGGIYNEQFF. The V call is TRBV7-9, the J call TRBJ2-1; either TRBD1 or TRBD2 may supply D (6 bases each). CDR3 length: 15 residues. Germline V CDR1 and CDR2: SEHNR, FQNEAQ (reference sequence). Trimming pared 5 bases from V and 3 bases from J, leaving 14 bases between.

In this sample, this clonotype turned up many times. The rearrangement uses TRBV2 and TRBJ2-5; no reliable D call. Trimming removed 6 bases at V and 7 bases at J, with 9 bases between. Germline lookup yields CDR1 SNHLY and CDR2 FYNNEI. The CDR3 has 11 amino acids. CDR3 nucleotide sequence: TGTGCCAGCAGAGACACGGGGACCCAGTACTTC. This encodes CASRDTGTQYF. Complete variable domain (other parts from reference TRBV2 and TRBJ2-5): EPEVTQTPSHQVTQMGQEVILRCVPISNHLYFYWYRQILGQKVEFLVSFYNNEISEKSEIFDDQFSVERPDGSNFTLKIRSTKLEDSAMYFCASRDTGTQYFGPGTRLLVL.

Ten or more counts support this clonotype. The junction shows a germline mismatch at one end, possibly a read error. The chain is built from TRBV6-1 and TRBJ2-3; D gene unclear. Germline values: CDR1 MNHNS, CDR2 SASEGT. The length of the CDR3 is 13 residues. CDR3 sequence (DNA): TGTGCCAGCAGATCACGTAACGGTGACCGGAATCATTTT. Residues: CASRSRNGDRNHF.

This clonotype was observed many times. The chain employs TRBV30 and TRBJ2-2, with D possibly TRBD1 on 5 matching bases. The CDR3 length is 13 residues. V gave up 4 bases and J gave up 6 bases, with 12 bases separating them. The germline V gene has CDR1 GTSNPN and CDR2 SVGIG (reference sequence). The CDR3 region is CAWKGREAGELFF. The CDR3 nucleotides read TGTGCCTGGAAGGGGCGTGAGGCCGGGGAGCTGTTTTTT.

On this clonotype itself: A read error is likely, as this CDR3 ends without the conserved phenylalanine or tryptophan. The rearrangement uses TRBV20-1 and TRBJ1-1; 7 bases fit TRBD1. The CDR3 loop spans 12 amino acids. Germline CDR1 is DFQATT and CDR2 is SNEGSKA (reference sequence). After removal of 6 bases from V and 6 bases from J, the junction contained 7 bases not matched to a gene. CDR3 loop: CSANRGFAEAFS. CDR3 coding DNA: TGCAGTGCAAACAGGGGCTTCGCTGAAGCTTTCTCT.

The chain carries TRBV9 and TRBJ1-3; no firm D call. This CDR3 is built from 18 residues. The germline V gene encodes CDR1 SGDLS and CDR2 YYNGEE. V was cut by 1 base and J by 0 bases, with 17 bases left in between. The CDR3 bases are TGTGCCAGCAGCGTATCAGTTCATCGGGCGGACTCTGGAAACACCATATATTTT. Residues: CASSVSVHRADSGNTIYF.

Ten or more counts support this clonotype. This rearrangement joins TRBV2 to TRBJ2-5, with TRBD1 identical over 8 bases. This CDR3 is 12 amino acids long. CDR1 SNHLY and CDR2 FYNNEI come from the germline V gene. The trim removed 8 bases at V and 5 bases at J, leaving 4 bases unmatched. The CDR3 DNA reads TGTGCCAGCCAGGGGGCCATCGAGACCCAGTACTTC. Protein product: CASQGAIETQYF.

Comments on this clonotype: One end of the junction is discordant with germline, which a read error may explain. The V gene is TRBV6-1, the J gene TRBJ1-2; a weak D match, TRBD1 (6 bases). CDR3 size: 14 residues. Germline-derived CDR1 and CDR2 are MNHNS and SASEGT. The CDR3 sequence: CAGSSEGVSRGYTF. In DNA, the CDR3 is TGTGCCGGCAGTAGTGAGGGGGTGTCGAGAGGCTACACCTTC.

This clonotype was observed a few times. The V and J genes are TRBV6-2 or TRBV6-3 and TRBJ1-3; TRBD1 is a possible D gene (5 bases). V lost 4 bases, J lost 4 bases, and 14 bases lay in between. The CDR3 contains 15 residues. The germline gives CDR1 MNHEY, CDR2 SVGEGT. The CDR3 DNA is TGTGCCAGCAGTTCCGGGGGACTGGGGGGAAACACCATATATTTT. Translation gives CASSSGGLGGNTIYF.

This clonotype was counted a few times. This chain links TRBV28 with TRBJ2-7; TRBD1 matches at 11 bases. Germline values: CDR1 MDHEN, CDR2 SYDVKM. V shed 6 bases and J 2 bases; nucleotides not matched to a gene: 12. This CDR3 region has 17 residues. CDR3 sequence (DNA): TGTGCCAGCAGCAGCTGGACAGGGGGCGGGAATCCCTACGAGCAGTACTTC. Its translation is CASSSWTGGGNPYEQYF.

The genes are TRBV20-1 and TRBJ1-6; the match to TRBD1 covers 7 bases. Germline values: CDR1 DFQATT, CDR2 SNEGSKA (reference sequence). This CDR3 has 15 residues. The V and J ends lost 6 bases and 7 bases, in that order; junction bases with no gene match: 12. CDR3 residues: CSAGSLGQENSPLHF. The CDR3 nucleotides read TGCAGTGCCGGATCGCTTGGACAGGAGAATTCACCCCTCCACTTT.

This clonotype was recorded at least ten times. This chain uses TRBV28 with TRBJ2-1, with 8 positions matching TRBD2. Germline CDR1 reads MDHEN; CDR2 reads SYDVKM. The V segment lost 6 bases and the J segment 15 bases; nucleotides outside the gene matches: 10. The CDR3 totals 12 residues. CDR3 protein: CASRVFGTSLFF. CDR3 coding DNA: TGTGCCAGCAGAGTATTCGGGACTAGTTTGTTCTTC. The full variable domain, in which reference TRBV28 and TRBJ2-1 provide the parts outside the CDR3, is DVKVTQSSRYLVKRTGEKVFLECVQDMDHENMFWYRQDPGLGLRLIYFSYDVKMKEKGDIPEGYSVSREKKERFSLILESASTNQTSMYLCASRVFGTSLFFGPGTRLTVL.

V gene TRBV30 combines with J gene TRBJ2-3, with D uncertain. The ends were cut back, 2 bases at V and 7 bases at J, with 10 bases in the middle. The V gene's germline CDR1 is GTSNPN and CDR2 SVGIG (reference sequence). The CDR3 loop spans 12 amino acids. The CDR3 coding sequence is TGTGCCTGGAGTTACGTTCGAAATACGCAGTATTTT. This codes for CAWSYVRNTQYF.

The rearrangement links TRBV19 to TRBJ2-2, with 8 bases aligning to TRBD2. V gave up 10 bases and J gave up 3 bases; unmatched junction bases: 4. The germline CDR1 and CDR2 sequences are LNHDA and SQIVND (reference sequence). This CDR3 contains 13 residues. CDR3 sequence reads: CATSGGYTGELFF. CDR3 coding DNA: TGTGCCACCTCGGGGGGGTACACCGGGGAGCTGTTTTTT.

This clonotype was picked up many times. This chain links TRBV7-8 with TRBJ1-4, with 7 nucleotides matching TRBD1. Germline CDR1 is SGHVS and CDR2 is FQNEAQ. CDR3 length: 16 residues. Trimming took 5 bases from V and 3 from J; bases not matched to a gene: 9. Here the CDR3 DNA reads TGTGCCAGCAGCCTGATCACAGGGGCCTCTAATGAAAAACTGTTTTTT. It encodes CASSLITGASNEKLFF.

With regard to this clonotype: A far bigger clonotype differs at one base, so this is likely a read error. The CDR3 end shows no conserved phenylalanine or tryptophan, and so a read error is likely. This rearrangement joins TRBV28 to TRBJ2-1; D may correspond to TRBD1 or TRBD2 (5 bases each). The J call may be faulty, since TRBJ2-5 better matches the DNA end. The CDR3 runs 16 residues. Germline CDR1 MDHEN, CDR2 SYDVKM. The CDR3 region is CASRKADISGRETQYL. CDR3 sequence (DNA): TGTGCCAGCAGAAAAGCGGACATCTCTGGGAGAGAGACCCAGTACCTC.

This clonotype was seen more than once but under ten times. J is TRBJ2-2 and V is TRBV30; 9 bases are shared with TRBD2. With 2 bases clipped from V and 8 bases from J, the junction kept 12 bases outside the gene matches. The CDR3 is 16 residues long. CDR1 and CDR2 (germline): GTSNPN, SVGIG (reference sequence). The CDR3 region is CAWSFPLAGAEGELFF. For the CDR3, the DNA is TGTGCCTGGAGTTTTCCATTAGCGGGAGCGGAAGGGGAGCTGTTTTTT.

This clonotype occurred many times. The V and J genes are TRBV20-1 and TRBJ2-3, with D possibly being TRBD1 or TRBD2 (6 bases each). CDR1 and CDR2 from the germline V gene are DFQATT and SNEGSKA (reference sequence). This CDR3 region has 15 residues. The V gene lost 3 bases and the J gene lost 3 bases, with 16 bases spanning the gap. CDR3 nucleotide sequence: TGCAGTGCTAGGAGAAGCAGGGGAGGTACAGATACGCAGTATTTT. Protein sequence: CSARRSRGGTDTQYF.

This clonotype was counted a single time. This clone may be a read error of a much larger clone one base away. This rearrangement joins TRBV7-9 to TRBJ2-5, with 9 bases matching TRBD1. Germline V gives CDR1 SEHNR, CDR2 FQNEAQ (reference sequence). This CDR3 is 16 amino acids long. CDR3 bases: TGTGCCAGCAGCTTAGGGGGACAGGGCAACCAAGAGACCCAGCACTTC. Translation gives CASSLGGQGNQETQHF.

This clonotype was recorded at least ten times. This rearrangement joins TRBV19 to TRBJ1-5; D is undetermined. The CDR3 runs to 17 residues. Germline V gives CDR1 LNHDA, CDR2 SQIVND (reference sequence). With 5 bases removed from V and 6 bases from J, the gap between germline ends came to 23 bases. The CDR3 coding sequence is TGTGCCAGTAGTGATCCTCGAGGACCCGAACGGTCTCAGCCCCAGCATTTT. It specifies CASSDPRGPERSQPQHF.

The chain carries TRBV3-1 and TRBJ1-3; D gene ambiguous. The V gene lost 3 bases and the J gene lost 9 bases, with 9 bases spanning the gap. Germline-derived CDR1 and CDR2 are LGHDT and YNNKEL (reference sequence). This CDR3 has 12 residues. The CDR3, as DNA: TGTGCCAGCAGCCATTCAACTACCACCATATATTTT. Translating it yields CASSHSTTTIYF. Filled out from reference TRBV3-1 and TRBJ1-3, the complete variable domain reads DTAVSQTPKYLVTQMGNDKSIKCEQNLGHDTMYWYKQDSKKFLKIMFSYNNKELIINETVPNRFSPKSPDKAHLNLHINSLELGDSAVYFCASSHSTTTIYFGEGSWLTVV.

J is TRBJ2-7 and V is TRBV3-1; 10 nucleotides agree with TRBD2. The length of the CDR3 is 15 residues. Per the germline V gene, CDR1 is LGHDT and CDR2 is YNNKEL (reference sequence). The junction had 7 bases not matched to a gene; V was cut back by 7 bases and J by 1 base. Written as DNA, the CDR3 is TGTGCCAGCACCACGACTAGCGGGTCTTCCTACGAGCAGTACTTC. As protein: CASTTTSGSSYEQYF.

A few counts support this clonotype. The V call is TRBV20-1, the J call TRBJ1-6; 8 bases fit TRBD1. Germline assignment: CDR1 DFQATT and CDR2 SNEGSKA (reference sequence). J gave up 9 bases and V 4 bases, and 5 bases lay outside the gene matches. This CDR3 comprises 13 residues. DNA for the CDR3: TGCAGTGCTACAGGACAGGGTGGTTCACCCCTCCACTTT. It specifies CSATGQGGSPLHF.